The 23 T cell receptor beta chains reported below all come from one sample, sequenced in a study of blood T cell repertoires in COVID-19 (dated by TCRdb to 2020 to 2022). The library was made by the immunoSEQ multiplex PCR assay. What TCRdb holds here is the immuneACCESS table cut down to in-frame rearrangements. Part of the clones is not present; checked against another copy, under half of the missing clones reflect an unresolved V gene, and the others are unexplained. A total of some 25,000 clones appear in this sample, approximately 90% of them only once. Jointly, the top ten make up 32% of the sample. Sample: peripheral blood. The receptors derive from a man aged 70-80 years with active COVID-19.

This rearrangement joins TRBV25-1 to TRBJ2-5, with D tentatively TRBD1 (5 bases). This CDR3 comprises 14 residues. CDR1 and CDR2 (germline): MGHDK, SYGVNS. Trimming took 4 bases from V and 2 from J, leaving 11 bases between them. CDR3 DNA: TGTGCCAGCAGTGGTCGTGGGGCTCAAGAGACCCAGTACTTC. Translated: CASSGRGAQETQYF.

The rearrangement joins TRBV5-1 to TRBJ2-1; 10 nucleotides align to TRBD2. CDR1 SGHRS and CDR2 YFSETQ come from the germline V gene. The junction had 8 bases not matched to a gene; V was cut back by 4 bases and J by 7 bases. This CDR3 has 15 residues. The CDR3 loop reads CASSDSGRARNEQFF. CDR3 DNA: TGCGCCAGCAGCGACAGCGGGAGGGCTAGGAATGAGCAGTTCTTC.

The chain recombines TRBV6-5 with TRBJ2-7; 8 nucleotides agree with TRBD1. Germline assignment: CDR1 MNHEY and CDR2 SVGAGI. V lost 6 bases, J lost 6 bases, and 7 bases stayed unmatched. The length of the CDR3 is 13 residues. DNA for the CDR3: TGTGCCAGCAGGCCGACAGGGGCAGGCGAGCAGTACTTC. Its protein product is CASRPTGAGEQYF.

The J gene is TRBJ2-3, the V gene TRBV18, with TRBD2 identical over 10 bases. With V trimmed by 2 bases and J by 0 bases, 5 bases remained unmatched. CDR1 KGHSH and CDR2 LQKENI come from the germline V gene. The CDR3 loop spans 17 amino acids. The CDR3 DNA reads TGTGCCAGCTCACCAAGAGCGGGGGGGCCTAGCACAGATACGCAGTATTTT. Protein sequence: CASSPRAGGPSTDTQYF.

The table lists this clone with a few counts. The chain joins TRBV6-5 to TRBJ1-5, with 7 bases that match TRBD1. The J segment lost 4 bases and the V segment lost 6 bases, leaving 3 bases of the junction unmatched. The CDR3 covers 13 residues. Germline CDR1 MNHEY, CDR2 SVGAGI. CDR3 region: CASRSTGNQPQHF. The CDR3 DNA sequence: TGTGCCAGCAGATCGACAGGGAATCAGCCCCAGCATTTT.

The rearrangement links TRBV7-3 to TRBJ1-6, with 10 bases fitting TRBD1. V was pared by 5 bases and J by 10 bases, with 5 bases of the junction left unmatched. The CDR3 extends over 14 amino acids. The germline V gene encodes CDR1 SGHTA and CDR2 FQGTGA. The CDR3: CASSPGTGASPLHF. The CDR3 nucleotides read TGTGCCAGCAGCCCAGGGACAGGGGCCTCACCCCTCCACTTT.

This chain connects TRBV2 to TRBJ2-1, with 10 bases identical to TRBD2. Unmatched junction bases numbered 6, after V lost 4 bases and J lost 0 bases. The germline CDR1 and CDR2 sequences are SNHLY and FYNNEI. The CDR3 has 17 residues. CDR3: CASSGTSGESSYNEQFF. The CDR3 DNA reads as TGTGCCAGCAGTGGCACTAGCGGGGAAAGCTCCTACAATGAGCAGTTCTTC.

The chain is built from TRBV28 and TRBJ1-4; D is unresolved. The germline V gene has CDR1 MDHEN and CDR2 SYDVKM. V was cut by 5 bases and J by 2 bases, with 12 bases left in between. The CDR3 is made up of 15 amino acids. This CDR3 is CASSGPPGTNEKLFF. Written as DNA, the CDR3 is TGTGCCAGCAGTGGGCCGCCTGGGACTAATGAAAAACTGTTTTTT.

The J gene is TRBJ2-7, the V gene TRBV5-1, with TRBD2 matching 12 bases. This CDR3 has 16 amino acids. V was clipped by 0 bases and J by 2 bases; unmatched bases: 3. In germline, CDR1 is SGHRS, CDR2 YFSETQ. CDR3 sequence: CASSLAGLAGPYEQYF. The DNA for the CDR3 is TGCGCCAGCAGCTTGGCCGGACTAGCGGGACCCTACGAGCAGTACTTC.

This clone is deemed medium-sized. This sequence joins TRBV25-1 and TRBJ1-3; maybe TRBD1 (5 bases). From germline, CDR1 is MGHDK and CDR2 SYGVNS. The CDR3 runs 14 residues. Between the trimmed V and J ends, which lost 7 bases and 0 bases, there was a span of 10 bases. The CDR3 nucleotides are TGTGCCAGCATGTGGCAGGGCTCTGGAAACACCATATATTTT. It translates to CASMWQGSGNTIYF. The whole variable domain, remainder taken from reference TRBV25-1 and TRBJ1-3, is EADIYQTPRYLVIGTGKKITLECSQTMGHDKMYWYQQDPGMELHLIHYSYGVNSTEKGDLSSESTVSRIRTEHFPLTLESARPSHTSQYLCASMWQGSGNTIYFGEGSWLTVV.

V gene TRBV28 combines with J gene TRBJ1-1; weak D call: TRBD1 (5 bases). Germline values: CDR1 MDHEN, CDR2 SYDVKM. Between the trimmed V and J ends, which lost 2 bases and 0 bases, there was a span of 16 bases. This CDR3 contains 17 residues. The CDR3 coding sequence is TGTGCCAGCAGTTTAAGGGGCCTACGGGCTGTGAACACTGAAGCTTTCTTT. Amino acids: CASSLRGLRAVNTEAFF.

The rearrangement links TRBV5-1 to TRBJ2-1; the match to TRBD2 covers 9 bases. CDR1 is SGHRS, CDR2 YFSETQ, per germline. Germline trimming cut 0 bases from V and 1 base from J; bases unmatched to any gene: 11. The CDR3 consists of 19 residues. CDR3 protein: CASSLDGTSWSGSYNEQFF. The CDR3 DNA reads TGCGCCAGCAGCTTGGATGGGACTAGCTGGTCCGGATCCTACAATGAGCAGTTCTTC.

The rearrangement joins TRBV24-1 to TRBJ2-1; 9 bases fit TRBD1. J was trimmed by 1 base and V by 10 bases; bases with no gene match: 1. This CDR3 comprises 13 residues. Germline values: CDR1 KGHDR, CDR2 SFDVKD. Written as DNA, the CDR3 is TGTGCCACTGGGACAGGGTCCTACAATGAGCAGTTCTTC. This codes for CATGTGSYNEQFF.

V usage is TRBV2 and J usage is TRBJ1-6, with a weak D call TRBD1 (5 bases). The V end lost 8 bases, the J end lost 7 bases, and 15 bases lay between the germline ends. The CDR3 runs 14 residues. Per the germline V gene, CDR1 is SNHLY and CDR2 is FYNNEI. The CDR3 spells CASAGTRTNSPLHF. The CDR3 nucleotides read TGTGCCAGCGCGGGGACCCGCACAAATTCACCCCTCCACTTT.

Only one count was recorded for this clone. V is TRBV24-1 and J is TRBJ1-1, with D maybe TRBD1 (5 bases). Trimming cost V 10 bases and J 4 bases, with 15 bases left between them. CDR3 length: 13 amino acids. Germline loops: CDR1 KGHDR, CDR2 SFDVKD. For the CDR3, the DNA is TGTGCCACACGGATCGGGGGGAGCACTGAAGCTTTCTTT. Translating gives CATRIGGSTEAFF.

The genes are TRBV5-6 and TRBJ2-5, with 7 bases that match TRBD1. The CDR3 consists of 14 residues. The V and J ends lost 4 bases and 2 bases, in that order; junction bases with no gene match: 5. Germline V gene data show CDR1 as SGHDT and CDR2 as YYEEEE. DNA of the CDR3: TGTGCCAGCAGCAAGAAGACAGGGCAAGAGACCCAGTACTTC. This sequence encodes CASSKKTGQETQYF.

The sample holds one count of this clone. The CDR3 DNA reads as TGTGCCAGCAGTTACCGTCTAGCGGGGGGCCCAGATACGCAGTATTTT. Its protein is CASSYRLAGGPDTQYF. V usage is TRBV6-5 and J usage is TRBJ2-3; TRBD2 matches 11 bases. CDR3 length: 16 amino acids. V lost 2 bases, J lost 4 bases, and 5 bases stayed unmatched. Germline CDR1 MNHEY, CDR2 SVGAGI.

V gene TRBV5-1 combines with J gene TRBJ1-1; D call uncertain. V lost 0 bases to trimming and J lost 9 bases, with 15 bases between them. CDR3 length equals 14 residues. Germline CDR1 is SGHRS and CDR2 is YFSETQ. CDR3 sequence (DNA): TGCGCCAGCAGCTTGGACATGACTATCCCACAAGCTTTCTTT. It codes for CASSLDMTIPQAFF.

The rearrangement joins TRBV5-1 to TRBJ2-1; a possible D gene is TRBD2 (6 bases). CDR1 SGHRS and CDR2 YFSETQ come from the germline V gene. V shed 3 bases and J shed 5 bases, with 12 bases lying between them. This CDR3 has 14 amino acids. CDR3 protein: CASSWGGGDNEQFF. The CDR3 DNA reads as TGCGCCAGCAGCTGGGGAGGCGGGGACAATGAGCAGTTCTTC.

The genes are TRBV6-5 and TRBJ1-4; D unresolved. This CDR3 has 14 amino acids. CDR1 is MNHEY and CDR2 is SVGAGI in the germline V gene. V gave up 6 bases and J gave up 5 bases, with 13 bases separating them. CDR3 nucleotide sequence: TGTGCCAGCAGACCCCGGGAGAGAAATGAAAAACTGTTTTTT. It translates to CASRPRERNEKLFF.

V is TRBV6-6 and J is TRBJ2-7; D may be TRBD1 (6 bases). Deletions cut 7 bases from V and 2 bases from J, with 18 bases between. This CDR3 region has 15 residues. The V gene's germline CDR1 is MNHNY and CDR2 SVGAGI (reference sequence). The CDR3: CASKEDGTSTYEQYF. Written as DNA, the CDR3 is TGTGCCAGCAAGGAGGACGGGACATCCACCTACGAGCAGTACTTC.

V gene TRBV7-8 combines with J gene TRBJ2-4, with D maybe TRBD2 (8 bases). Per the germline V gene, CDR1 is SGHVS and CDR2 is FQNEAQ. V lost 3 bases and J 6 bases, leaving 24 bases between the germline ends. The CDR3 is made up of 18 amino acids. The CDR3 protein is CASSFMDRTSAGGNIQYF. The CDR3 nucleotides are TGTGCCAGCAGCTTTATGGACAGGACCAGTGCGGGAGGAAACATTCAGTACTTC.

The chain has TRBV11-2 and TRBJ2-1; a weak D match, TRBD2 (6 bases). The CDR3 totals 15 residues. CDR1 is SGHAT, CDR2 FQNNGV, per germline. Trimming took off 2 bases at V and 5 bases at J, with 13 bases between the two ends. The CDR3 region has the DNA TGTGCCAGCAGCTTACTTGCGGGGAGTAACAATGAGCAGTTCTTC. Translated, it gives CASSLLAGSNNEQFF. The full variable domain, in which reference TRBV11-2 and TRBJ2-1 provide the parts outside the CDR3, is EAGVAQSPRYKIIEKRQSVAFWCNPISGHATLYWYQQILGQGPKLLIQFQNNGVVDDSQLPKDRFSAERLKGVDSTLKIQPAKLEDSAVYLCASSLLAGSNNEQFFGPGTRLTVL.